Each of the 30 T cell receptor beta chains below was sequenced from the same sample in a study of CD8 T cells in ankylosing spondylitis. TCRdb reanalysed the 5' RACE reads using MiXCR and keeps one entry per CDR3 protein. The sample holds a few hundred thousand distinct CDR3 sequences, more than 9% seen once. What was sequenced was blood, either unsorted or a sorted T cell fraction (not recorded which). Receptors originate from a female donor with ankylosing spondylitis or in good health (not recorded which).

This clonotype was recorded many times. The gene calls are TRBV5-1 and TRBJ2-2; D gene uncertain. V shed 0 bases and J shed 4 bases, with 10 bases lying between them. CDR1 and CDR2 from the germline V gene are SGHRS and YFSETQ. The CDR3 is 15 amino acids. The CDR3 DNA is TGCGCCAGCAGCTTGGTTCTGGAGAGCACCGGGGAGCTGTTTTTT. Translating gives CASSLVLESTGELFF.

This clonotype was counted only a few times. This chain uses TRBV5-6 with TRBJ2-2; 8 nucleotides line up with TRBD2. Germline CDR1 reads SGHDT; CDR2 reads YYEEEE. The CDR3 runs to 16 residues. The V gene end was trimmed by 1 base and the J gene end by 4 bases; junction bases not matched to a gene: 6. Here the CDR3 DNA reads TGTGCCAGCAGCTTGTTTAGCGGGGATCCCACCGGGGAGCTGTTTTTT. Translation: CASSLFSGDPTGELFF.

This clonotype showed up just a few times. The CDR3 here is CASSLGNGELFF. CDR3 bases: TGTGCCAGCAGCTTAGGCAACGGGGAGCTGTTTTTT. The rearrangement links TRBV7-9 to TRBJ2-2; D ambiguous. This CDR3 is built from 12 residues. Between the trimmed V and J ends, which lost 1 base and 7 bases, there was a span of 4 bases. The V gene's germline CDR1 is SEHNR and CDR2 FQNEAQ (reference sequence).

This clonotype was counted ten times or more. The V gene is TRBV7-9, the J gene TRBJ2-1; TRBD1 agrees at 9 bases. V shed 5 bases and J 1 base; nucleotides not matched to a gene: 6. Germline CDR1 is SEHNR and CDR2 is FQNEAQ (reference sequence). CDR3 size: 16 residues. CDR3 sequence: CASSVTGGQSYNEQFF. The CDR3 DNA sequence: TGTGCCAGCAGCGTCACAGGGGGCCAATCCTACAATGAGCAGTTCTTC. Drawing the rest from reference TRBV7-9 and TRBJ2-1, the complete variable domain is DTGVSQNPRHKITKRGQNVTFRCDPISEHNRLYWYRQTLGQGPEFLTYFQNEAQLEKSRLLSDRFSAERPKGSFSTLEIQRTEQGDSAMYLCASSVTGGQSYNEQFFGPGTRLTVL.

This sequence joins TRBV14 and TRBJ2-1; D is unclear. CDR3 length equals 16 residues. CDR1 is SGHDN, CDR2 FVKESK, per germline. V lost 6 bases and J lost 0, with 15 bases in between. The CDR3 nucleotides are TGTGCCAGCAGTCGTCGGTTAACCGACTCCTACAATGAGCAGTTCTTC. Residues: CASSRRLTDSYNEQFF. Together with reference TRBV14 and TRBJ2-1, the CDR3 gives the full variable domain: EAGVTQFPSHSVIEKGQTVTLRCDPISGHDNLYWYRRVMGKEIKFLLHFVKESKQDESGMPNNRFLAERTGGTYSTLKVQPAELEDSGVYFCASSRRLTDSYNEQFFGPGTRLTVL.

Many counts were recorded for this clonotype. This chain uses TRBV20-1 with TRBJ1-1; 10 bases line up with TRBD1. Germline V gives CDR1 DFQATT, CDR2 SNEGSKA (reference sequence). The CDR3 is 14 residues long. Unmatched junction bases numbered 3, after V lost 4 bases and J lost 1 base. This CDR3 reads CSAKTGGTNTEAFF. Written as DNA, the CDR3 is TGCAGTGCTAAGACAGGGGGCACGAACACTGAAGCTTTCTTT.

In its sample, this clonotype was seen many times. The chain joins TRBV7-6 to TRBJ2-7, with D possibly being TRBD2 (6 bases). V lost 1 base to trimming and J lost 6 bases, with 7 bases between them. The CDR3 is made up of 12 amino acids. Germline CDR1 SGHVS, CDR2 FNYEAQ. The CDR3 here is CASSLVRGEQYF. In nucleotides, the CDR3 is TGTGCCAGCAGCTTAGTGCGGGGCGAGCAGTACTTC.

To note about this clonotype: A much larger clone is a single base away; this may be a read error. The CDR3 DNA sequence: TGCGCCAGCGCCCTAGGAGGTCAAGATACCCAGTACTTC. This encodes CASALGGQDTQYF. V and J are TRBV5-1 and TRBJ2-5; TRBD2 might be the D (5 bases). The CDR3 covers 13 residues. The germline gives CDR1 SGHRS, CDR2 YFSETQ.

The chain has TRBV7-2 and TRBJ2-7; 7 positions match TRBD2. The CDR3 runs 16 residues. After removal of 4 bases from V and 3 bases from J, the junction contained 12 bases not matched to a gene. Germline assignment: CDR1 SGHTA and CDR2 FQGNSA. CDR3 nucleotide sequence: TGTGCCAGCAGCTCGTGGCCTCGGGGGGAAATCTACGAGCAGTACTTC. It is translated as CASSSWPRGEIYEQYF.

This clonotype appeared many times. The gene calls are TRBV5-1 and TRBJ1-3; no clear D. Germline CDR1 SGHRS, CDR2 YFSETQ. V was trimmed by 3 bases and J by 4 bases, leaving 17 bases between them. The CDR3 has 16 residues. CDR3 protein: CASSYGPGSHGNTIYF. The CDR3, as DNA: TGCGCCAGCAGCTACGGTCCGGGGAGCCACGGAAACACCATATATTTT.

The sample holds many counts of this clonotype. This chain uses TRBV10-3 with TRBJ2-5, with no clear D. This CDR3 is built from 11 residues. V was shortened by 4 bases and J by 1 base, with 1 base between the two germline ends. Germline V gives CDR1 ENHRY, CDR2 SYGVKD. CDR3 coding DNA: TGTGCCATCAGTGTCCAAGAGACCCAGTACTTC. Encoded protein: CAISVQETQYF.

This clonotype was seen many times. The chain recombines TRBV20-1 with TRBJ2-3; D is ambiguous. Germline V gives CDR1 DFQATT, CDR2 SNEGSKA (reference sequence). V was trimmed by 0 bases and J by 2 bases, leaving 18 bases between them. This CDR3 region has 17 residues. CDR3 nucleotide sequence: TGCAGTGCTAGAGAAGTTCAGCACACACTCCTCACAGATACGCAGTATTTT. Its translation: CSAREVQHTLLTDTQYF.

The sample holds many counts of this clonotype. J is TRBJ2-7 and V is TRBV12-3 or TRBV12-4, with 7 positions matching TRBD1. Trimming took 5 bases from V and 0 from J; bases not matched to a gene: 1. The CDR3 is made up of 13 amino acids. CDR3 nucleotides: TGTGCCAGCAGTGGGACAGACTCCTACGAGCAGTACTTC. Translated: CASSGTDSYEQYF.

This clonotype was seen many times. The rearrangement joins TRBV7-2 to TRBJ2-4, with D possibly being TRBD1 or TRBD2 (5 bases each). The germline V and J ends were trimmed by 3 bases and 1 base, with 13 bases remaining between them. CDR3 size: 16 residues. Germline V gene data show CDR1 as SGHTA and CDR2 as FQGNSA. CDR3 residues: CASSFTGPGAKNIQYF. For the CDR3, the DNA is TGTGCCAGCAGCTTTACGGGACCGGGGGCCAAAAACATTCAGTACTTC.

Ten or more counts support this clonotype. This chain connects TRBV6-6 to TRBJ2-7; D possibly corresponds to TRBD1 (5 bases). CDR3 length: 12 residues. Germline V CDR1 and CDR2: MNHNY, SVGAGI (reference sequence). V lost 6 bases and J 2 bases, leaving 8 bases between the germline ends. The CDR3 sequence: CASSPDTYEQYF. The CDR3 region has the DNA TGTGCCAGCAGCCCGGACACCTACGAGCAGTACTTC.

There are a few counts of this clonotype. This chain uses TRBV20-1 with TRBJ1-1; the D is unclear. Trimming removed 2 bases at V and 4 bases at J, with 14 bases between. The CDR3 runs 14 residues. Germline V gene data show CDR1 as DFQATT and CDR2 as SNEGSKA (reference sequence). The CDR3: CSARPSVKTTEAFF. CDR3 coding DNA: TGCAGTGCTAGACCCAGCGTAAAGACCACTGAAGCTTTCTTT.

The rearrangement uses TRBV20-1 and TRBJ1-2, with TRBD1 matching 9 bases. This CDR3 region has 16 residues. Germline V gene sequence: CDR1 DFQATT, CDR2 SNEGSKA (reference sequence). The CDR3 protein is CSSSQGQGGSDYGYTF. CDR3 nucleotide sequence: TGCAGCTCCTCCCAGGGACAGGGAGGATCGGACTATGGCTACACCTTC.

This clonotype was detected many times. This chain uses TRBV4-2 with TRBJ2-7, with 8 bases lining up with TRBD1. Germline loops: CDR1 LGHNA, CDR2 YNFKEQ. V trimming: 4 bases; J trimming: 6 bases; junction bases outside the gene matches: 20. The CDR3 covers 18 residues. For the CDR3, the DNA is TGTGCCAGCAGCCGGGTGGGGACAGGCCGATCCGTCTCTCGCGAGCAGTACTTC. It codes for CASSRVGTGRSVSREQYF.

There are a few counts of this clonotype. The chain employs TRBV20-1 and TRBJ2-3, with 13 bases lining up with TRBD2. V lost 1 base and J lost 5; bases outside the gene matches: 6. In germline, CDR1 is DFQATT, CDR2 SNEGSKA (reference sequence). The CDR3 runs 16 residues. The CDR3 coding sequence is TGCAGTGCTAGAGGGACTAGCGGGAGCTCGATAGATACGCAGTATTTT. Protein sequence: CSARGTSGSSIDTQYF.

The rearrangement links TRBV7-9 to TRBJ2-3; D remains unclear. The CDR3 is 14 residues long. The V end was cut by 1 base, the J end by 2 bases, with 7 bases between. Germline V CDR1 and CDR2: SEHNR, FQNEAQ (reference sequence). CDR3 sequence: CASSLGQYTDTQYF. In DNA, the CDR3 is TGTGCCAGCAGCTTAGGGCAATACACAGATACGCAGTATTTT.

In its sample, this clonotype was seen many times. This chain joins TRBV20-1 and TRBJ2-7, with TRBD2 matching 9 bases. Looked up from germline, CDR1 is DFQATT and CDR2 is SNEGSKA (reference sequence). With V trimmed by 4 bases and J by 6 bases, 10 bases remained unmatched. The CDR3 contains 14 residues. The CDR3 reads CSAIDLAGRGEQYF. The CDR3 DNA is TGCAGTGCTATCGACCTAGCGGGACGGGGCGAGCAGTACTTC.

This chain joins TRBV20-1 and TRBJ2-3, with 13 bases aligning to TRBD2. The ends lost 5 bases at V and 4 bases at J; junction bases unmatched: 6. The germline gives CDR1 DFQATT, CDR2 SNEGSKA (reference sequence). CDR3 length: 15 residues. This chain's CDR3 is CSASRTSGSADTQYF. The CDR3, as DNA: TGCAGTGCTTCACGGACTAGCGGGAGCGCAGATACGCAGTATTTT.

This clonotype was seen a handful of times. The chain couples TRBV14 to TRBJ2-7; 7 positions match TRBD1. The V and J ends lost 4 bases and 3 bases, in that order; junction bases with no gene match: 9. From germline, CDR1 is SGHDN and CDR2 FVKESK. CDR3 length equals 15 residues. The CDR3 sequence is CASSLQGLRGYEQYF. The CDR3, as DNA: TGTGCCAGCAGCCTACAGGGGCTAAGGGGCTACGAGCAGTACTTC.

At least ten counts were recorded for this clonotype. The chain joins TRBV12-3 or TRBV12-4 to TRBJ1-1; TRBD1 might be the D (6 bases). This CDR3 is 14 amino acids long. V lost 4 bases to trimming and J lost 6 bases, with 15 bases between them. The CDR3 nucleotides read TGTGCCAGCAGTTCGACTACAGGGTACCCTGAAGCTTTCTTT. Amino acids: CASSSTTGYPEAFF.

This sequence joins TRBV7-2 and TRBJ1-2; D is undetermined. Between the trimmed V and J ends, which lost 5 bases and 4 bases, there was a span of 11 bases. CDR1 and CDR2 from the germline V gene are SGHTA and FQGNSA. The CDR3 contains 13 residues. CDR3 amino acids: CASSPYVTYGYTF. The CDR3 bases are TGTGCCAGCAGCCCTTACGTAACCTATGGCTACACCTTC.

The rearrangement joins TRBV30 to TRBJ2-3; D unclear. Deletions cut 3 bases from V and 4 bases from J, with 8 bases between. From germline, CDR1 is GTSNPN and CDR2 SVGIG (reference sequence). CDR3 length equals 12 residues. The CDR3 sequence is CAWRESADTQYF. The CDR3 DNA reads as TGTGCCTGGAGGGAGAGCGCAGATACGCAGTATTTT.

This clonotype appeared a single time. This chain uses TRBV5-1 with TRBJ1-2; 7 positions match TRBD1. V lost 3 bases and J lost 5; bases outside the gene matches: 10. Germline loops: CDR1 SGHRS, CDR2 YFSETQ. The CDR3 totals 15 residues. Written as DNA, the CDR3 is TGCGCCAGCAGCTACGAGGGGGCGTTGTCTTATGGCTACACCTTC. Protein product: CASSYEGALSYGYTF. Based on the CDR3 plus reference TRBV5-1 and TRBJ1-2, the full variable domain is KAGVTQTPRYLIKTRGQQVTLSCSPISGHRSVSWYQQTPGQGLQFLFEYFSETQRNKGNFPGRFSGRQFSNSRSEMNVSTLELGDSALYLCASSYEGALSYGYTFGSGTRLTVV.

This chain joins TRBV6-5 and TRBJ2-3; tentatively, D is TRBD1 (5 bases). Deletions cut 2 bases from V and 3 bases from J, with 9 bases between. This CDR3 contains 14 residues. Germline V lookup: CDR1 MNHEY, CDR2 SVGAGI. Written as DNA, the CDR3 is TGTGCCAGCAGTTACCCAGGGATTACAGATACGCAGTATTTT. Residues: CASSYPGITDTQYF.

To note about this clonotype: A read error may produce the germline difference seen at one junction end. CDR3 protein: CTSSHTSYEQYF. The CDR3, as DNA: TGTACCAGCAGCCACACATCCTACGAGCAGTACTTC. This chain connects TRBV3-1 to TRBJ2-7; D gene uncertain. CDR1 and CDR2 (germline): LGHDT, YNNKEL (reference sequence). CDR3 length: 12 residues.

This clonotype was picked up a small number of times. The chain's CDR3 is CASSVPNTLAGGYNEQFF. CDR3 in DNA: TGTGCCAGCAGTGTCCCCAATACCCTAGCGGGGGGATACAATGAGCAGTTCTTC. V and J are TRBV6-2 or TRBV6-3 and TRBJ2-1; 11 bases line up with TRBD2. The V gene end was trimmed by 5 bases and the J gene end by 4 bases; junction bases not matched to a gene: 13. There are 18 residues in the CDR3. CDR1 is MNHEY and CDR2 is SVGEGT in the germline V gene.